One and the same sample provided the 25 T cell receptor beta chains below, sequenced in a study of human T cells and chemical hapten exposure (dated by TCRdb to about 2021). The time point label, read with the paper, signifies: healthy volunteer bleed at 2 weeks. Total RNA was extracted from unfractionated whole blood collected in Tempus Blood RNA tubes. Libraries were built with RACE. Sequenced using a NextSeq 500. The public reads were quality trimmed at Q25 with fastp and then assembled into clones with MiXCR by TCRdb, keeping productive beta chains. When rows share a CDR3 protein, they turn into one entry using the most common DNA and genes. The sample yields around 130,000 distinct CDR3 sequences; 8.5% to 9.5% were counted once. The top ten hold around 1.7% of the sample. The sequencing input was whole blood. The receptors stem from a male donor in good health. Some clones in this sample may be carry-over from other donors' samples.

The chain links TRBV6-6 to TRBJ1-2; D is ambiguous. Germline assignment: CDR1 MNHNY and CDR2 SVGAGI (reference sequence). This CDR3 is built from 16 residues. With 7 bases removed from V and 0 bases from J, the gap between germline ends came to 18 bases. For the CDR3, the DNA is TGTGCCAGCACCGAGACCTCGACAAGCCCTAACTATGGCTACACCTTC. The encoded protein is CASTETSTSPNYGYTF.

The table lists this clonotype with a few counts. This chain uses TRBV7-3 with TRBJ1-2; D unclear. The CDR3 is 15 residues long. Germline loops: CDR1 SGHTA, CDR2 FQGTGA. V shed 2 bases and J shed 0 bases, with 10 bases lying between them. CDR3 in amino acids: CASSLLWTSNYGYTF. For the CDR3, the DNA is TGTGCCAGCAGCTTATTGTGGACCTCTAACTATGGCTACACCTTC.

The chain carries TRBV5-1 and TRBJ2-3, with 9 positions matching TRBD1. Germline-derived CDR1 and CDR2 are SGHRS and YFSETQ. V lost 4 bases to trimming and J lost 4 bases; unmatched junction nucleotides: 4. This CDR3 region has 14 residues. The CDR3 here is CASSVGQGPDTQYF. The CDR3 bases are TGCGCCAGCAGCGTGGGACAGGGCCCAGATACGCAGTATTTT.

This chain uses TRBV29-1 with TRBJ2-3; no clear D gene. The ends were cut back, 4 bases at V and 0 bases at J, with 5 bases in the middle. The CDR3 totals 12 residues. Germline assignment: CDR1 SQVTM and CDR2 ANQGSEA. The DNA of the CDR3 is TGCAGCGTTGTACCGAGCACAGATACGCAGTATTTT. This sequence encodes CSVVPSTDTQYF.

This clonotype was counted a few times. This sequence joins TRBV7-2 and TRBJ1-4, with unresolved D. This CDR3 has 14 residues. The ends were cut back, 1 base at V and 2 bases at J, with 5 bases in the middle. CDR1 and CDR2 (germline): SGHTA, FQGNSA. CDR3 residues: CASSLDGTNEKLFF. In DNA form, the CDR3 reads TGTGCCAGCAGCTTAGACGGCACTAATGAAAAACTGTTTTTT.

The chain is built from TRBV5-6 and TRBJ1-2; D perhaps matches TRBD1 (6 bases). CDR1 and CDR2 from the germline V gene are SGHDT and YYEEEE. V was pared by 2 bases and J by 4 bases, with 9 bases between. The CDR3 runs to 13 residues. DNA of the CDR3: TGTGCCAGCAGCTTATCAGGGGCCTATGGCTACACCTTC. Translating it yields CASSLSGAYGYTF.

The chain has TRBV3-1 and TRBJ1-2, with D unresolved. V lost 0 bases to trimming and J lost 8 bases, with 10 bases between them. Germline CDR1 is LGHDT and CDR2 is YNNKEL (reference sequence). This CDR3 has 13 amino acids. The CDR3, as DNA: TGTGCCAGCAGCCAAGATCGGGAGAGAGGCTACACCTTC. Protein sequence: CASSQDRERGYTF.

In this sample, this clonotype turned up many times. The genes are TRBV7-2 and TRBJ2-7, with 7 bases lining up with TRBD2. V shed 4 bases and J 0 bases; nucleotides not matched to a gene: 3. This CDR3 spans 14 amino acids. Germline V gene data show CDR1 as SGHTA and CDR2 as FQGNSA. The CDR3 loop reads CASSSSGDSYEQYF. The DNA of the CDR3 is TGTGCCAGCAGCTCTAGCGGAGACTCCTACGAGCAGTACTTC.

This clonotype appeared a single time. The chain has TRBV13 and TRBJ2-6; possibly TRBD2 for D (6 bases). In germline, CDR1 is PRHDT, CDR2 FYEKMQ (reference sequence). Trimming shortened V by 4 bases and J by 3 bases, and 25 bases separated the two germline ends. The CDR3 is made up of 20 amino acids. CDR3 sequence: CASSSNLVEGPIDGANVLTF. CDR3 nucleotide sequence: TGTGCCAGCAGCTCAAATCTTGTGGAGGGGCCCATCGATGGGGCCAACGTCCTGACTTTC.

This clonotype was detected ten times or more. The J gene is TRBJ2-1, the V gene TRBV5-1; 9 nucleotides line up with TRBD2. The trim removed 2 bases at V and 4 bases at J, leaving 4 bases unmatched. The CDR3 totals 15 residues. CDR1 and CDR2 (germline): SGHRS, YFSETQ. CDR3: CASSFGLAKYNEQFF. CDR3 DNA: TGCGCCAGCAGCTTCGGACTAGCGAAGTACAATGAGCAGTTCTTC.

V usage is TRBV7-2 and J usage is TRBJ2-5; TRBD1 aligns across 9 bases. CDR1 SGHTA and CDR2 FQGNSA come from the germline V gene. The CDR3 is 17 amino acids. The ends lost 5 bases at V and 1 base at J; junction bases unmatched: 11. The CDR3: CASSPDRGTGIQETQYF. DNA for the CDR3: TGTGCCAGCAGCCCAGACAGGGGGACAGGGATCCAAGAGACCCAGTACTTC.

The chain employs TRBV7-2 and TRBJ2-3, with D tentatively TRBD2 (5 bases). In germline, CDR1 is SGHTA, CDR2 FQGNSA. V lost 5 bases, J lost 5 bases, and 11 bases lay in between. The CDR3 is 13 residues long. The CDR3 region is CASSAVSGDTQYF. CDR3 coding DNA: TGTGCCAGCAGCGCGGTCAGCGGAGATACGCAGTATTTT.

V usage is TRBV24-1 and J usage is TRBJ2-3; weak D call: TRBD2 (7 bases). This CDR3 has 15 residues. Per germline, CDR1 KGHDR and CDR2 SFDVKD. V lost 7 bases and J 0 bases, leaving 13 bases between the germline ends. CDR3 amino acids: CATSVGGLSTDTQYF. CDR3 sequence (DNA): TGTGCCACCAGCGTCGGGGGGCTCAGCACAGATACGCAGTATTTT.

About this clonotype itself: At one end the junction does not follow the germline gene, possibly because of a read error. V is TRBV10-3 and J is TRBJ2-7; D is undetermined. Germline V gene lookup returns CDR1 ENHRY and CDR2 SYGVKD. The CDR3 covers 11 residues. This CDR3 is CAIGESAEQYF. For the CDR3, the DNA is TGTGCCATCGGTGAGTCGGCCGAACAGTACTTC.

J is TRBJ1-2 and V is TRBV5-1; 8 bases match TRBD1. With 0 bases clipped from V and 6 bases from J, the junction kept 10 bases outside the gene matches. This CDR3 spans 16 amino acids. The germline V gene has CDR1 SGHRS and CDR2 YFSETQ. This CDR3 is CASSLDTSGGRNGYTF. The CDR3 nucleotides read TGCGCCAGCAGCTTGGATACCTCAGGGGGCCGGAATGGCTACACCTTC.

This chain uses TRBV6-2 or TRBV6-3 with TRBJ2-2; 10 nucleotides agree with TRBD1. From germline, CDR1 is MNHEY and CDR2 SVGEGT. The V gene end was trimmed by 6 bases and the J gene end by 0 bases; junction bases not matched to a gene: 4. CDR3 length: 16 residues. The CDR3: CASRDRGLANTGELFF. DNA of the CDR3: TGTGCCAGCAGAGACAGGGGGCTAGCGAACACCGGGGAGCTGTTTTTT.

This clonotype was recorded many times. The V and J genes are TRBV2 and TRBJ2-1, with D unresolved. The V end was cut by 8 bases, the J end by 4 bases, with 15 bases between. The length of the CDR3 is 14 residues. CDR1 is SNHLY and CDR2 is FYNNEI in the germline V gene. This chain's CDR3 is CASLAGEKYNEQFF. The CDR3 DNA follows: TGTGCCAGCCTCGCAGGTGAGAAGTACAATGAGCAGTTCTTC.

As for this clonotype: One base away lies a much larger clone, so this may be a sequencing read error. The chain carries TRBV18 and TRBJ2-5; TRBD2 matches at 8 bases. Germline V CDR1 and CDR2: KGHSH, LQKENI. This CDR3 is 15 amino acids long. CDR3: CVSSPPTSGQETQYF. CDR3 nucleotides: TGTGTCAGCTCACCACCTACTAGCGGCCAAGAGACCCAGTACTTC.

This clonotype was counted between two and nine times. CDR3 sequence: CATSSNRGTGSYEQYF. The CDR3 nucleotides read TGTGCCACCAGCAGTAACCGCGGGACAGGGAGTTACGAGCAGTACTTC. This chain joins TRBV15 and TRBJ2-7; TRBD1 aligns across 9 bases. Germline V gives CDR1 LNHNV, CDR2 YYDKDF (reference sequence). J lost 4 bases, V lost 3 bases, and 10 bases had no gene match. CDR3 length: 16 amino acids.

This clonotype was recorded at least ten times. The V and J genes are TRBV29-1 and TRBJ2-1; the match to TRBD2 covers 15 bases. The trim removed 3 bases at V and 9 bases at J, leaving 12 bases unmatched. CDR1 and CDR2 from the germline V gene are SQVTM and ANQGSEA. The length of the CDR3 is 17 residues. CDR3 sequence: CSVDGLAGGRRDSEQFF. For the CDR3, the DNA is TGCAGCGTTGACGGACTAGCGGGAGGGCGAAGGGATTCTGAGCAGTTCTTC.

This clonotype showed up just a few times. This chain uses TRBV6-2 or TRBV6-3 with TRBJ1-1; a possible D gene is TRBD1 (6 bases). The germline V gene encodes CDR1 MNHEY and CDR2 SVGEGT. The V end was cut by 2 bases, the J end by 5 bases, with 18 bases between. The CDR3 extends over 16 amino acids. The CDR3 is CASSYPQGSPRTEAFF. In nucleotides, the CDR3 is TGTGCCAGCAGTTACCCCCAGGGGAGCCCGAGGACTGAAGCTTTCTTT.

Many counts were recorded for this clonotype. The rearrangement uses TRBV6-2 or TRBV6-3 and TRBJ1-1; D is possibly TRBD1 (5 bases). Germline V CDR1 and CDR2: MNHEY, SVGEGT. Deletions cut 4 bases from V and 1 base from J, with 10 bases between. The CDR3 length is 14 residues. CDR3 in amino acids: CASSWDLSNTEAFF. The CDR3 nucleotides read TGTGCCAGCAGTTGGGACCTATCGAACACTGAAGCTTTCTTT.

This clonotype was counted at least ten times. The chain is built from TRBV5-1 and TRBJ2-5, with D possibly being TRBD1 (6 bases). This CDR3 is 13 amino acids long. The germline V gene encodes CDR1 SGHRS and CDR2 YFSETQ. V gave up 0 bases and J gave up 6 bases, with 9 bases separating them. CDR3: CASSLGTEKTQYF. The DNA of the CDR3 is TGCGCCAGCAGCTTGGGGACAGAGAAGACCCAGTACTTC.

This clonotype was seen a few times. The rearrangement uses TRBV7-2 and TRBJ2-2; D possibly matches TRBD1 or TRBD2 (6 bases each). The length of the CDR3 is 14 residues. The V end lost 3 bases, the J end lost 5 bases, and 10 bases lay between the germline ends. Per the germline V gene, CDR1 is SGHTA and CDR2 is FQGNSA. CDR3 coding DNA: TGTGCCAGCAGCTTCGCGGGGACAACCGGGGAGCTGTTTTTT. Translated: CASSFAGTTGELFF.

This sequence joins TRBV4-1 and TRBJ2-2; 11 positions match TRBD2. This CDR3 comprises 15 residues. V was pared by 1 base and J by 6 bases, with 1 base of the junction left unmatched. The germline V gene has CDR1 MGHRA and CDR2 YSYEKL. DNA for the CDR3: TGCGCCAGCAGCCAAGGACTAGCGGGATCCGGGGAGCTGTTTTTT. Protein product: CASSQGLAGSGELFF.